This T cell receptor beta chain was recorded in a study of blood T cells in healthy people across ages. This clonotype was counted many times. A second PCR of roughly 7 to 11 cycles used a sample-barcoded 5' primer and a J-beta primer mix. Per sample, CDR3-containing paired-end reads numbered at least 2.5 million. From the 5' RACE reads, TCRdb called clonotypes with MiXCR, one entry per CDR3 protein. The sample consists of 630,000 or so distinct CDR3 sequences, less than 35% of them appearing once. The CDR3 has 15 amino acids. V dropped 2 bases and J dropped 5 bases, with 16 bases sitting between them. The germline V gene has CDR1 SGHRS and CDR2 YFSETQ.

This TCR came from a woman of 80 years or more in good health. This chain joins TRBV5-1 and TRBJ1-2; possibly TRBD1 for D (5 bases). The sequencing sample was made of blood. CDR3 coding DNA: TGCGCCAGCAGCTTCGAACGGGGCAGTCCTTATGGCTACACCTTC. It specifies CASSFERGSPYGYTF.